The 9 T cell receptor beta chains in this list originate from one sample, sequenced in a study of Ad26.COV2.S vaccination and SARS-CoV-2 variants listed by TCRdb under 2021. The sample's treatment or condition label is to be understood as: approximately 18 received Ad26.COV2.S at low or high dose, single or two shots; 5 received placebo; per-sample allocation not given. Repertoires of vaccine and placebo recipients were sequenced from samples taken on day 63 after the first injection. Library preparation used the immunoSEQ multiplex PCR assay. Held by TCRdb, this immuneACCESS table contains in-frame sequences only and omits some clones. Under half of the omission traces to an unresolved V gene where checked; the cause of the rest is unknown. The sample table holds approximately 460,000 clones, of which about nine tenths were seen once. Of the sample, around 1.6% is held by the ten largest clones.

Sequenced material: peripheral blood, taken in a trial of Ad26.COV2.S vaccine versus placebo. These receptors all come from a person between 18 and 65 years old who received the Ad26.COV2.S COVID-19 vaccine or a placebo.

The V gene is TRBV5-1, the J gene TRBJ2-1, with 7 nucleotides matching TRBD2. The ends lost 0 bases at V and 9 bases at J; junction bases unmatched: 6. The CDR3 has 14 amino acids. Germline values: CDR1 SGHRS, CDR2 YFSETQ. The CDR3 loop is CASSLGGTMGEQFF. For the CDR3, the DNA is TGCGCCAGCAGCTTGGGCGGGACTATGGGTGAGCAGTTCTTC. Filled out from reference TRBV5-1 and TRBJ2-1, the complete variable domain reads KAGVTQTPRYLIKTRGQQVTLSCSPISGHRSVSWYQQTPGQGLQFLFEYFSETQRNKGNFPGRFSGRQFSNSRSEMNVSTLELGDSALYLCASSLGGTMGEQFFGPGTRLTVL.

This chain connects TRBV18 to TRBJ1-2; D is possibly TRBD1 (6 bases). Germline V gene sequence: CDR1 KGHSH, CDR2 LQKENI. The ends were cut back, 2 bases at V and 6 bases at J, with 19 bases in the middle. CDR3 length: 16 residues. In nucleotides, the CDR3 is TGTGCCAGCTCACCAAACGGACAGCCGAGCTCCGATGGCTACACCTTC. Its translation is CASSPNGQPSSDGYTF.

This chain joins TRBV30 and TRBJ1-5, with D possibly TRBD1 on 5 matching bases. This CDR3 is 13 amino acids long. Germline-derived CDR1 and CDR2 are GTSNPN and SVGIG (reference sequence). V was clipped by 7 bases and J by 3 bases, with 13 bases between them. The CDR3: CAFSDSFNQPQHF. DNA for the CDR3: TGTGCCTTCTCCGACAGTTTCAATCAGCCCCAGCATTTT.

This clone was counted between two and nine times. The chain has TRBV2 and TRBJ2-1, with no clear D. V dropped 1 base and J dropped 4 bases, with 11 bases sitting between them. Germline values: CDR1 SNHLY, CDR2 FYNNEI. CDR3 length equals 15 residues. The CDR3 nucleotides are TGTGCCAGCAGTGAAGGGGGTCTACGGTACAATGAGCAGTTCTTC. It codes for CASSEGGLRYNEQFF.

The gene calls are TRBV4-1 and TRBJ2-7; 11 bases match TRBD2. The CDR3 runs to 17 residues. J lost 5 bases, V lost 1 base, and 10 bases had no gene match. Germline CDR1 reads MGHRA; CDR2 reads YSYEKL. The CDR3 loop is CASSQGRLAGGGNEQYF. As DNA, the CDR3 is TGCGCCAGCAGCCAAGGTCGGCTAGCGGGGGGAGGAAACGAGCAGTACTTC.

The V gene is TRBV4-1, the J gene TRBJ1-2; D ambiguous. Germline assignment: CDR1 MGHRA and CDR2 YSYEKL. With 6 bases removed from V and 5 bases from J, the gap between germline ends came to 22 bases. This CDR3 comprises 16 residues. Written as DNA, the CDR3 is TGCGCCAGCAGGTTCGTAACGGGGTTTGACCCATATGGCTACACCTTC. Translating gives CASRFVTGFDPYGYTF.

V gene TRBV18 combines with J gene TRBJ1-5; 9 nucleotides align to TRBD1. The CDR3 is made up of 15 amino acids. Trimming removed 4 bases from V and 5 bases from J; junction bases left unmatched: 6. Germline V gene data show CDR1 as KGHSH and CDR2 as LQKENI. The chain's CDR3 is CASSRQGGIDQPQHF. Written as DNA, the CDR3 is TGTGCCAGCTCACGACAGGGGGGAATCGATCAGCCCCAGCATTTT.

The chain recombines TRBV11-2 with TRBJ2-1; D is possibly TRBD1 (6 bases). Germline V gene sequence: CDR1 SGHAT, CDR2 FQNNGV. The CDR3 consists of 17 residues. With 2 bases removed from V and 8 bases from J, the gap between germline ends came to 22 bases. The CDR3: CASSLSPTTGFSDEQFF. In nucleotides, the CDR3 is TGTGCCAGCAGCTTATCCCCGACAACAGGGTTCTCGGATGAGCAGTTCTTC.

The chain links TRBV6-5 to TRBJ1-2, with D maybe TRBD1 (5 bases). V lost 10 bases and J 4 bases, leaving 16 bases between the germline ends. Looked up from germline, CDR1 is MNHEY and CDR2 is SVGAGI. The CDR3 is 13 residues long. CDR3 residues: CANSRDSGYGYTF. CDR3 nucleotides: TGTGCCAACTCCAGGGATTCCGGCTATGGCTACACCTTC.